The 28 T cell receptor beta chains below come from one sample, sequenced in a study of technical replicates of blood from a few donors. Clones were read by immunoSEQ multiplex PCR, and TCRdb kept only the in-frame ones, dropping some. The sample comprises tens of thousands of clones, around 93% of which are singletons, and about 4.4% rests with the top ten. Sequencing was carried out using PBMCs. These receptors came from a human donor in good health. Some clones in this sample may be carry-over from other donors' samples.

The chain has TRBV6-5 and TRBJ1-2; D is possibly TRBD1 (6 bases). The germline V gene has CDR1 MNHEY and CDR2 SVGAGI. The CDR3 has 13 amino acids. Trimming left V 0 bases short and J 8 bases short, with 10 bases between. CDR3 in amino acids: CASSYSTGGGYTF. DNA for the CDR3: TGTGCCAGCAGTTACTCGACAGGCGGAGGCTACACCTTC.

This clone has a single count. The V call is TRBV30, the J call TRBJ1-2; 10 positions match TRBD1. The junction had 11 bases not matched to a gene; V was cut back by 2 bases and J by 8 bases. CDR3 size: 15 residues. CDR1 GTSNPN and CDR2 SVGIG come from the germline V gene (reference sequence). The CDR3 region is CAWSPRPGTGVGYTF. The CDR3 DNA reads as TGTGCCTGGAGTCCCCGGCCCGGGACAGGGGTCGGCTACACCTTC.

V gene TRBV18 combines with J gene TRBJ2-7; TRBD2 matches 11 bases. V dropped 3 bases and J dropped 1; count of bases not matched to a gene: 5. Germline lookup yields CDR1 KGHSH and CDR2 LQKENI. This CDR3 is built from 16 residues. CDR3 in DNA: TGTGCCAGCTCACCTCAAACTAGCGGGGGTTCCTACGAGCAGTACTTC. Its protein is CASSPQTSGGSYEQYF.

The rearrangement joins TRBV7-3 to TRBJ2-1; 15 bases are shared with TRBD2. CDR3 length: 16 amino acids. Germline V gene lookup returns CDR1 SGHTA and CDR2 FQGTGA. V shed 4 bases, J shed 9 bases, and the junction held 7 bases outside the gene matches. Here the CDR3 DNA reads TGTGCCAGCAGCTCCGGGACTAGCGGGAGGAACGGTGAGCAGTTCTTC. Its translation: CASSSGTSGRNGEQFF.

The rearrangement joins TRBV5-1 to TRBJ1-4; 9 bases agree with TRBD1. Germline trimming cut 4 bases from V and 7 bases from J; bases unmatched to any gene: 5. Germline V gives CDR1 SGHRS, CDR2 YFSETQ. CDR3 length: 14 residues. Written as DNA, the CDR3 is TGCGCCAGCAGCCTGACAGGGGGGGGTGAAAAACTGTTTTTT. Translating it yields CASSLTGGGEKLFF. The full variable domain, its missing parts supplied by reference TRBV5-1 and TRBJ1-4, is KAGVTQTPRYLIKTRGQQVTLSCSPISGHRSVSWYQQTPGQGLQFLFEYFSETQRNKGNFPGRFSGRQFSNSRSEMNVSTLELGDSALYLCASSLTGGGEKLFFGSGTQLSVL.

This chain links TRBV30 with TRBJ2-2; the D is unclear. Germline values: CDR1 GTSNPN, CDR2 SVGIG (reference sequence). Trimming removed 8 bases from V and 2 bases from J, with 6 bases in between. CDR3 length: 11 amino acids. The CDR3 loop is CARRNTGELFF. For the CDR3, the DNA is TGTGCCCGCAGAAACACCGGGGAGCTGTTTTTT.

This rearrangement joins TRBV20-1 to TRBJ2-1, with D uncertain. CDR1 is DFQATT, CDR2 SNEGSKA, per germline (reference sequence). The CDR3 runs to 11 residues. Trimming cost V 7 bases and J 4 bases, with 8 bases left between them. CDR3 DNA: TGCAGTGTTCCTCAGTACAATGAGCAGTTCTTC. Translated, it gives CSVPQYNEQFF.

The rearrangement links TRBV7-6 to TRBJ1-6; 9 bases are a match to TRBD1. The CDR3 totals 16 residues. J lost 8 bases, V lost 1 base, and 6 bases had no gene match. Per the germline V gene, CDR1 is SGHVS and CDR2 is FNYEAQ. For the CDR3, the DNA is TGTGCCAGCAGCTTAGAAATGGGACAGGGCGATTCACCCCTCCACTTT. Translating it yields CASSLEMGQGDSPLHF.

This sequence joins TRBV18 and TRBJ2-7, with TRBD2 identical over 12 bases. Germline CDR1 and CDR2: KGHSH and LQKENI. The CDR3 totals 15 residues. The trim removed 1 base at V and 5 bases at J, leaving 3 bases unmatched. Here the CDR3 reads CASSPQPSGRDEQYF. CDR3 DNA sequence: TGTGCCAGCTCACCACAGCCTAGCGGGAGGGACGAGCAGTACTTC.

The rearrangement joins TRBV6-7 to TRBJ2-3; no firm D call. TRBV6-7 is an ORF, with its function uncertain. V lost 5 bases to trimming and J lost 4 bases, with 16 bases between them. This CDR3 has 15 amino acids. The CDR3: CASSAPMAEADTQYF. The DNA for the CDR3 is TGTGCCAGCAGTGCCCCAATGGCCGAGGCAGATACGCAGTATTTT.

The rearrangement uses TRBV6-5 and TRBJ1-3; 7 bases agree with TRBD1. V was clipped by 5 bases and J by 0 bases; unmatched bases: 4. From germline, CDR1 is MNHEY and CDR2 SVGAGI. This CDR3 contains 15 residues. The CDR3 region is CASSSQGDSGNTIYF. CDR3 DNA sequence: TGTGCCAGCAGTAGTCAGGGGGACTCTGGAAACACCATATATTTT.

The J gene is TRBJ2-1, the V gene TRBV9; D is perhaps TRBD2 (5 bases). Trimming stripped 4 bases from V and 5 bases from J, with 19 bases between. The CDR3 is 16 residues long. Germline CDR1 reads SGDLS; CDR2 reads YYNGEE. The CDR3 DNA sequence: TGTGCCAGCAGCCCCGTGGTAGCGCCTTCGGACAATGAGCAGTTCTTC. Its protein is CASSPVVAPSDNEQFF. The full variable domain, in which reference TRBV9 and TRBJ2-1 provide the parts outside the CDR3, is DSGVTQTPKHLITATGQRVTLRCSPRSGDLSVYWYQQSLDQGLQFLIQYYNGEERAKGNILERFSAQQFPDLHSELNLSSLELGDSALYFCASSPVVAPSDNEQFFGPGTRLTVL.

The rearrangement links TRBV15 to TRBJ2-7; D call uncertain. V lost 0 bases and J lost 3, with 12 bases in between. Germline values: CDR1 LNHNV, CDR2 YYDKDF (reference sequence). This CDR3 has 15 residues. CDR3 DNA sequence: TGTGCCACCAGCAGAGATCATCAGGTCGACTACGAGCAGTACTTC. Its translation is CATSRDHQVDYEQYF.

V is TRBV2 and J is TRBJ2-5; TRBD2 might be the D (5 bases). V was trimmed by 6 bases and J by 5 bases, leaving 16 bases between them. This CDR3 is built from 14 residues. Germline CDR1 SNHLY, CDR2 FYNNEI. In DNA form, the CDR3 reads TGTGCCAGCAGGGCCGATACTAGGATGGAGACCCAGTACTTC. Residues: CASRADTRMETQYF. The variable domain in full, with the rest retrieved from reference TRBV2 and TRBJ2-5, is EPEVTQTPSHQVTQMGQEVILRCVPISNHLYFYWYRQILGQKVEFLVSFYNNEISEKSEIFDDQFSVERPDGSNFTLKIRSTKLEDSAMYFCASRADTRMETQYFGPGTRLLVL.

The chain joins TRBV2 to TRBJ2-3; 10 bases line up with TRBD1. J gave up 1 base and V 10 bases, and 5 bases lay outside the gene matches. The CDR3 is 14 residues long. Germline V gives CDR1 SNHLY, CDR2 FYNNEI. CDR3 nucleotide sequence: TGTGCCACCGGTGGACAGGGGGGCACAGATACGCAGTATTTT. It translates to CATGGQGGTDTQYF.

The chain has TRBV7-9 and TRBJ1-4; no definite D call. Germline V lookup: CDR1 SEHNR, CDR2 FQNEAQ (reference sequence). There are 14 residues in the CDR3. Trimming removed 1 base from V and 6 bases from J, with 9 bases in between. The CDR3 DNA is TGTGCCAGCAGCTTAGGGAGTTATTATGAAAAACTGTTTTTT. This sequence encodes CASSLGSYYEKLFF.

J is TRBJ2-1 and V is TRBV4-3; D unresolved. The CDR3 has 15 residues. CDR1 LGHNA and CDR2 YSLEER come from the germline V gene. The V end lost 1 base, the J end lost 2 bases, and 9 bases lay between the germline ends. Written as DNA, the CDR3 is TGCGCCAGCAGCCAAGGAGGCTGGACCTACAATGAGCAGTTCTTC. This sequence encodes CASSQGGWTYNEQFF.

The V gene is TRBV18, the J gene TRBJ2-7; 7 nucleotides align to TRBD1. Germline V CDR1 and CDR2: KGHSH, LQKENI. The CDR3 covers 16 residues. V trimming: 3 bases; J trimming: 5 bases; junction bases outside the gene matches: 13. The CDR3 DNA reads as TGTGCCAGCTCACCCAGTCAGGGGGTCCTTAACCACGAGCAGTACTTC. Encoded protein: CASSPSQGVLNHEQYF.

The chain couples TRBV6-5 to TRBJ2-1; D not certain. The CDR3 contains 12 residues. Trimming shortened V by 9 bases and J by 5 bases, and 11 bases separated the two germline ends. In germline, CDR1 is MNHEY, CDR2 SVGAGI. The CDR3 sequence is CASHTRNNEQFF. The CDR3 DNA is TGTGCCAGTCACACCCGAAACAATGAGCAGTTCTTC.

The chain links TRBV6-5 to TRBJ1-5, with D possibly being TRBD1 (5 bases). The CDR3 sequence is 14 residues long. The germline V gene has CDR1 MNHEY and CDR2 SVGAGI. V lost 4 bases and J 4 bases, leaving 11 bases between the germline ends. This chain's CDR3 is CASSFTQGNQPQHF. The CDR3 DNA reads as TGTGCCAGCAGTTTCACGCAGGGTAATCAGCCCCAGCATTTT.

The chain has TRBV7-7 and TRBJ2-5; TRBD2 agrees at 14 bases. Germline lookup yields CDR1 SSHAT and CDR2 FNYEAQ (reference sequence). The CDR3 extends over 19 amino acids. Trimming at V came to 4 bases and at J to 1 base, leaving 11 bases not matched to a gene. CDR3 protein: CASSSYPLGLAGVQETQYF. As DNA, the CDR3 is TGTGCCAGCAGCTCCTACCCTCTGGGACTAGCGGGGGTCCAAGAGACCCAGTACTTC.

This chain's CDR3 is CASLGRYNEQFF. The CDR3 nucleotides are TGTGCCAGCCTGGGGAGGTACAATGAGCAGTTCTTC. The chain combines TRBV28 with TRBJ2-1, with D maybe TRBD2 (6 bases). The germline V gene encodes CDR1 MDHEN and CDR2 SYDVKM. This CDR3 region has 12 residues. The V end lost 8 bases, the J end lost 4 bases, and 9 bases lay between the germline ends.

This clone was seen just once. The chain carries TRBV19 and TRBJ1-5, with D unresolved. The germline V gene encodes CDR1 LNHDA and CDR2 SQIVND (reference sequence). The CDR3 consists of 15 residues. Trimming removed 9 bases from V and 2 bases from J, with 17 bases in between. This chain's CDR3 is CASRRRGEGNQPQHF. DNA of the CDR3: TGTGCCAGCCGGAGGCGGGGAGAGGGCAATCAGCCCCAGCATTTT.

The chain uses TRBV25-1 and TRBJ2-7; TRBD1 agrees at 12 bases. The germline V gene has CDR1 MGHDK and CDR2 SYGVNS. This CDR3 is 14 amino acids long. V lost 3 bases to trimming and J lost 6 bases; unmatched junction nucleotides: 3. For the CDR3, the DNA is TGTGCCAGCAGTGATGGGACAGGGGGCTTCGAGCAGTACTTC. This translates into CASSDGTGGFEQYF.

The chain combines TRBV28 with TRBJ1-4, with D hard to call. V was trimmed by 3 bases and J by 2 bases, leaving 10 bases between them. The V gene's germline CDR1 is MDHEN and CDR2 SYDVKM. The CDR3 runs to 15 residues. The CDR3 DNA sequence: TGTGCCAGCAGTTTTCGGGGAGGGACTAATGAAAAACTGTTTTTT. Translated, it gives CASSFRGGTNEKLFF.

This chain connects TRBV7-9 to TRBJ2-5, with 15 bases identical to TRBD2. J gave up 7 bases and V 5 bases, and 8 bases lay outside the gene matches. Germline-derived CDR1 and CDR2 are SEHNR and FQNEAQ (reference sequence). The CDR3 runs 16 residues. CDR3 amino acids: CASSKGLAGGGATQYF. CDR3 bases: TGTGCCAGCAGCAAGGGACTAGCGGGAGGAGGGGCGACCCAGTACTTC.

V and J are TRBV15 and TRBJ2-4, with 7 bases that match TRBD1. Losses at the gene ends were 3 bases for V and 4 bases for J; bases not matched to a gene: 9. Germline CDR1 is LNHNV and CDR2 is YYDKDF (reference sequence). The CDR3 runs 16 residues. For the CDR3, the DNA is TGTGCCACCAGCAGTGGCCCCGGGACAGTGAAAAACATTCAGTACTTC. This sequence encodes CATSSGPGTVKNIQYF.

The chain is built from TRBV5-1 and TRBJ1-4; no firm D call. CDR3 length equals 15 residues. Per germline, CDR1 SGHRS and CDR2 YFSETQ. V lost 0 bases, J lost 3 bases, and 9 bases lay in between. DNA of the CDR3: TGCGCCAGCAGCTTGGTCGGTTCCTCTAATGAAAAACTGTTTTTT. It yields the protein CASSLVGSSNEKLFF.